This paragraph covers one T cell receptor beta chain sequence. Its antigen has not been determined. No much larger clone is present one base from it, and per-base qualities are unavailable. At one collaborating source in Seattle, patients were enrolled during active infection and were followed longitudinally through the course of disease. Each collaborating institution followed its own protocols to collect whole blood in K2EDTA tubes. For TCRbeta analysis, collaborator samples were shipped as frozen whole blood, as isolated PBMCs, or as DNA extracted from either sample type. This sample is part of a study of blood T cell repertoires in COVID-19 (dated by TCRdb to about 2020). Study-level background: Collaborator samples came from the United States, Italy and Spain and covered acute and convalescent phases of COVID-19. The prospective study material was composed of cDNA or gDNA derived from T cells, B-cell-depleted T cells, or PBMCs. Deeply sampled blood TCRbeta repertoires from subjects exposed to, actively infected with, or recovered from COVID-19 were included in the dataset. A freely available public database, intended as a resource for researchers studying the immune response to SARS-CoV-2, is where the repertoires were released. The samples were drawn from the first 160 participants of the ongoing ImmuneRACE study and from 950 to 1,500 subjects provided by 6 global collaborators. A de-identified subject ID, COVID-19 status, age in years and sex were almost always included in the sample metadata. HLA class I and class II types, where available, came from metadata supplied by the sample provider rather than from assay-based typing.

CDR1 is given as MNHEY and CDR2 as SVGAGI, both from the germline V gene. Its CDR3 holds 13 amino acids, cysteine through phenylalanine. The sequence is cut down to CDR3 DNA, 39 bases in frame from base 1. V is reduced by 1 base and J by 3 bases, leaving a spacing of 7 bases between them. The immunoSEQ Assay, a bias-controlled multiplex PCR, was used to amplify TCRbeta CDR3 regions from genomic DNA. In the authors' own workflow: Nucleated cell counts per sample were estimated from amplification of reference gene primers within the assay. Sequence reads were collapsed and filtered to measure the absolute abundance of every unique TCRbeta CDR3 rearrangement. For each sample, productive Simpson clonality was calculated as the square root of Simpson's diversity index over productive rearrangements. TCRdb provides this immuneACCESS table in a form limited to in-frame rearrangements. Some clones are lacking; in checked studies, under half of them reflect an unresolved V gene, and why the rest are absent is not known. Clone size and V and J calls were adopted from that table, with D and trimming inferred from the DNA. The sample records some 170,000 clones, about 83% of which are singletons. Under 15% of the sample lies in the top ten.

The study at large found these results: Clinical and demographic metadata were provided uncurated, with the amount varying by source and participant.

This TCR was sampled from a woman in her 70s with COVID-19, enrolled during active disease. The chain links TRBV6-5 with TRBJ2-7, and TRBD2 may be the D gene, going by 5 matching bases. Sequenced material: peripheral blood. DNA sequence: TGTGCCAGCAGTTACTTGGGAGACTACGAGCAGTACTTC. This gives the protein CASSYLGDYEQYF.